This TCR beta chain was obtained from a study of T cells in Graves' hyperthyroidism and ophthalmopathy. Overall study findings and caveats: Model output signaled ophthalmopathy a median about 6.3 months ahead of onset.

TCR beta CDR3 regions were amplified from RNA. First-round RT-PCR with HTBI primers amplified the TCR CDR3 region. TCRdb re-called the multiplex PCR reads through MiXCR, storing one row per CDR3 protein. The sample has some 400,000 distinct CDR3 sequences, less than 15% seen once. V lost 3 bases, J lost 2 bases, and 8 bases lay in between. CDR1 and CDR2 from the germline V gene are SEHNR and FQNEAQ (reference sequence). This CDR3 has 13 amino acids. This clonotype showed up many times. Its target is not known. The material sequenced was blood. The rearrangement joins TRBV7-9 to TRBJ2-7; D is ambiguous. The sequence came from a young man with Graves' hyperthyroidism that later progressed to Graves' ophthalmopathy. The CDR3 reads CASSFGVTYEQYF. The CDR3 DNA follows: TGTGCCAGCAGCTTTGGAGTGACCTACGAGCAGTACTTC.